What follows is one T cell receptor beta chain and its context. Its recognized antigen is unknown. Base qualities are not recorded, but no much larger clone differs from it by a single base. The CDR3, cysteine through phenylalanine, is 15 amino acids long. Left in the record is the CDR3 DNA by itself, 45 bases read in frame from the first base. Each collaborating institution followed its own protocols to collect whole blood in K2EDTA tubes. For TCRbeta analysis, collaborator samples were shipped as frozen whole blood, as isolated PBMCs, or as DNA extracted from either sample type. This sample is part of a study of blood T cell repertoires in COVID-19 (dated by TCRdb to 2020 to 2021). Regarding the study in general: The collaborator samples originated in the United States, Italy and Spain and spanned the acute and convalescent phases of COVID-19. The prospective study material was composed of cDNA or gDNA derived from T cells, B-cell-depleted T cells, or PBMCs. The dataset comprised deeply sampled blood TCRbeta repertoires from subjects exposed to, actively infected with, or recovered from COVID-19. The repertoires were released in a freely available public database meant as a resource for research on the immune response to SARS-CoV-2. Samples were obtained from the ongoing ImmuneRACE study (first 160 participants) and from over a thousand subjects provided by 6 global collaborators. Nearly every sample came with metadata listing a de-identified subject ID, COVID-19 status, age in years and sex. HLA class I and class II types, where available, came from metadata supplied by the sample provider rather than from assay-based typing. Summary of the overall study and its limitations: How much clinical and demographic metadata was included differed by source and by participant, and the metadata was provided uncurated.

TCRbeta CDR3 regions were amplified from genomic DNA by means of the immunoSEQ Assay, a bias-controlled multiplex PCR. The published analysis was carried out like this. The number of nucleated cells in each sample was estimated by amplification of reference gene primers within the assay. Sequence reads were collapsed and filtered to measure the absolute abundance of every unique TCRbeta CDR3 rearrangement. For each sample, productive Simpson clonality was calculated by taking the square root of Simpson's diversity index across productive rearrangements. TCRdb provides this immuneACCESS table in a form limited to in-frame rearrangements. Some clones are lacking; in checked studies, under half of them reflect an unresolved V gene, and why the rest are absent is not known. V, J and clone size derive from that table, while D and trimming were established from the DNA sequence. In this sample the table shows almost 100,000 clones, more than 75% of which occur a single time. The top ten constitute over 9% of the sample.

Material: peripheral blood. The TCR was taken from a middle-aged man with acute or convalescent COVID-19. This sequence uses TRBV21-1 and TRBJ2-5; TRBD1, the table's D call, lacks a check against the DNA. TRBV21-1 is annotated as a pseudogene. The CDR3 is CASSKFLQGRETQYF. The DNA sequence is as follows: TGTGCCAGCAGCAAATTTCTGCAGGGGCGGGAGACCCAGTACTTC.